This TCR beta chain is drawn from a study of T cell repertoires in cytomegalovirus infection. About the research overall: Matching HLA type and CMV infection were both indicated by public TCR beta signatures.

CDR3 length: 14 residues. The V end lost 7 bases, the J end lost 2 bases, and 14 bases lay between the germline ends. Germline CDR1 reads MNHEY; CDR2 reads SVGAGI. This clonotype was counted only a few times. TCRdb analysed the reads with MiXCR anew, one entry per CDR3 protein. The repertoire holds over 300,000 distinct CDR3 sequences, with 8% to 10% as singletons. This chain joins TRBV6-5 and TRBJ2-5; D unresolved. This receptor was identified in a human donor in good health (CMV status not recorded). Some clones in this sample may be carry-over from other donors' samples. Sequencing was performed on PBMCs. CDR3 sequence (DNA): TGTGCCAGCACCCCCGGGTACTCGCAAGAGACCCAGTACTTC. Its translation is CASTPGYSQETQYF.